This TCR beta chain originates from a study of blood T cells in healthy people across ages. Notes on this clonotype: The antigen is not known.

Drawn from each donor were roughly 9.4 milliliters of peripheral blood. Overall study results and limits: A conclusive naive versus antigen-experienced comparison was prevented by the unsorted PBMCs.

The CDR3 totals 14 residues. Germline V gives CDR1 SGHRS, CDR2 YFSETQ. V was trimmed by 4 bases and J by 3 bases, leaving 14 bases between them. For the second PCR, which ran for about 6 to 11 cycles, a sample-barcoded 5' primer and a J-beta primer mix were used. MiXCR was run by TCRdb on the 5' RACE reads, yielding one entry per CDR3 protein. The sample has roughly 1.5 million distinct CDR3 sequences, roughly two fifths seen once; the top ten hold 4%. The TCR comes from a young woman in good health. Input material: blood. The V call is TRBV5-1, the J call TRBJ2-7, with D unclear. The CDR3 DNA reads TGCGCCAGCAGCCTCGGACGGCAGTTCTACGAGCAGTACTTC. Translation: CASSLGRQFYEQYF.